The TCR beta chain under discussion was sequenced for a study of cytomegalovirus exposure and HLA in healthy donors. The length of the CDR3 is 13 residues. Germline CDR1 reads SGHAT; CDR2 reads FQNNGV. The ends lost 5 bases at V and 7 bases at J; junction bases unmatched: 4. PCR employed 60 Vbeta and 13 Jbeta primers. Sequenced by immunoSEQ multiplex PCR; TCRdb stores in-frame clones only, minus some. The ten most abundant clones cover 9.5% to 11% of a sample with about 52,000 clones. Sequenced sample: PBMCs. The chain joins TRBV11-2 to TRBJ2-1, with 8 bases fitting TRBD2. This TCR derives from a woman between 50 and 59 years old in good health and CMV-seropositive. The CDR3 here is CASSTGTRNEQFF. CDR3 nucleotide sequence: TGTGCCAGCAGCACCGGGACTAGAAATGAGCAGTTCTTC.